This TCR beta chain was identified in a study of T cell repertoires in ileal Crohn's disease (dated by TCRdb to the late 2010s). About the investigation overall: The median duration of disease was roughly 8.2 years, and at the time of surgery 35% of patients were active smokers. All patients had surgery for a complication: stricturing disease in around 60% and penetrating disease in around 39%. Roughly half of the patients were given postoperative therapy, with approximately 18 on anti-TNF agents and under 13 on thiopurines. TCR repertoire analysis was done in 50 to 70 Crohn's disease patients from a prospective multicentre cohort. The study was conducted in parallel with a multicentre cohort built to find predictors of early endoscopic recurrence after ileocolonic resection. Endoscopic postoperative recurrence was defined as a Rutgeerts score above i0. The study sequenced approximately 170 mucosal samples from some 55 patients, taken at several locations on the surgical specimen and at postoperative endoscopy. Findings and caveats that apply to the study as a whole: Only a subgroup of patients, of unstated size, had mucosal CD4 and CD8 T cells sorted and sequenced. Endoscopic recurrence was linked to a higher percentage of high-frequency clones at surgery, and recurrence occurred in every patient whose clonality exceeded 26.8% (18/57). A significantly higher proportion of clonal expansions was observed in active smokers at surgery than in non-smokers (approximately 26% vs 20%, p=0.02). Compared with CD4 T cells, sorted CD8 T cells held more high-frequency clones, which suggests that the mucosal expansions were mostly CD8.

Eligible patients were adults with ileal or ileocolonic Crohn's disease who had an indication for ileocolonic resection. Before DNA extraction, whole ileal mucosal biopsies were kept frozen at -80 degrees C. Genomic DNA was extracted from frozen whole biopsies with a TRizol-based method and quantified on a NanoDrop 2000 spectrophotometer. For commercial TCRB immunosequencing, about 500 nanograms of biopsy DNA were submitted for each sample. A two-step, amplification bias-controlled multiplex PCR was used by Adaptive Biotechnology to amplify CDR3 regions from genomic DNA. The first PCR used primers for every V and J gene segment; the second PCR added barcodes and Illumina adapters. An Illumina instrument was used to sequence the CDR3 libraries. The original methods were these. Analysis combined the vendor-provided pipelines with custom analysis of raw data in R/Bioconductor under R version 3.3.0. Clonality, which ranges from 0 to 1, was calculated as the inverse of the normalised Shannon entropy across all productive clones. High-frequency clones were defined as the share of the repertoire taken up by the top 100 clones, keeping only clones that passed a 95% confidence test. The Simpson index measured repertoire diversity, and the Morisita-Horn index measured overlap between samples. TCRdb re-hosts the immuneACCESS table, in-frame sequences only. Its copies lack some clones; in the studies checked, an unresolved V gene accounts for under half of them, and the cause for the rest is not known. The D gene and trimming were derived from the DNA, and the V and J assignments and clone size from that table. This sample is represented by approximately 27,000 clones; approximately 78% of them were singletons. The ten largest clonotypes hold roughly 5.7% of the sample.

Remarks on this clone: No antigen is known for it. No base quality values were provided; no much bigger clone lies one nucleotide off.

This clonotype was sampled from an adult with Crohn's disease. Sequences were obtained from ileal tissue.

The DNA sequence follows: TGTGCCAGCAGTCTCCAAGCGGGACGACCCTCTGGAAACACCATATATTTT. It encodes CASSLQAGRPSGNTIYF. The chain is encoded by TRBV5-4 joined to TRBJ1-3, and possibly TRBD1, on 5 matching bases. The CDR3 runs 17 amino acids, cysteine and phenylalanine included. This entry keeps only the CDR3 DNA: 51 bases, framed from base 1. CDR1 and CDR2, per the germline V gene (reference sequence), are SGHNT and YYREEE. V is pared back by 5 bases and J by 0 bases, with 18 bases lying between the germline termini.